This T cell receptor beta chain emerged from a study of T cells in Graves' hyperthyroidism and ophthalmopathy. This clonotype was counted many times. What it binds is not known. The TCR beta CDR3 regions underwent amplification using RNA transcripts as the source. First-round RT-PCR targeting the TCR CDR3 was performed with the HTBI primer set. TCRdb processed the multiplex PCR reads anew with MiXCR; each CDR3 protein has one entry. The data contain over 300,000 distinct CDR3 sequences, roughly an eighth of them singletons. The study's findings and limits: Most thyroid clonotypes that were expanded above 0.001 also turned up in blood.

This CDR3 has 16 residues. Germline V gene data show CDR1 as SNHLY and CDR2 as FYNNEI. J gave up 10 bases and V 0 bases, and 12 bases lay outside the gene matches. Ophthalmopathy patients had Clinical Activity Score at least 3, NOSPECS grade at least 4, duration under 3 months. Lactation, pregnancy, other autoimmune disease or uncontrolled infection led to exclusion of patients. Source material for PBMCs was over 8 ml fresh peripheral blood. The chain couples TRBV2 to TRBJ2-1, with 7 bases aligning to TRBD1. The clonotype originates from a woman aged 40 to 55 with Graves' ophthalmopathy. The sequencing sample was made of blood. The CDR3 DNA sequence: TGTGCCAGCAGTGAAGCGCGGGCAGGGGGAAGGTCCGAGCAGTTCTTC. Protein product: CASSEARAGGRSEQFF. The complete variable domain, with remaining parts taken from reference TRBV2 and TRBJ2-1, reads EPEVTQTPSHQVTQMGQEVILRCVPISNHLYFYWYRQILGQKVEFLVSFYNNEISEKSEIFDDQFSVERPDGSNFTLKIRSTKLEDSAMYFCASSEARAGGRSEQFFGPGTRLTVL.